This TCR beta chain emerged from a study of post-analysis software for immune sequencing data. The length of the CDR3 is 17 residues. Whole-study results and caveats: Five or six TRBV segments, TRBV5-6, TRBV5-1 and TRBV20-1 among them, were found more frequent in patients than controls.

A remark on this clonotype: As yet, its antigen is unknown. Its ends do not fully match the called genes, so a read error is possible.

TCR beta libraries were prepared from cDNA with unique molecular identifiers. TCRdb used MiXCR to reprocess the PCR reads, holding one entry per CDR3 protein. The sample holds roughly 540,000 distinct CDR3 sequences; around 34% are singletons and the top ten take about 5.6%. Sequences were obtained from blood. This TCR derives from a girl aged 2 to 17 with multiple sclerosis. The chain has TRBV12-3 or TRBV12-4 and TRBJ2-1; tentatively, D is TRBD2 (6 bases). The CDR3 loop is CASSWLGGPETYNGQFF. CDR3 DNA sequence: TGTGCCAGCAGTTGGCTCGGGGGACCAGAAACCTACAATGGGCAGTTCTTC.